This T cell receptor (beta chain) is drawn from a study of yellow fever vaccine responses in identical twins. A single record per CDR3 protein comes from TCRdb applying MiXCR to the RT-PCR reads. The sample lists around 3,300 distinct CDR3 sequences, around 88% occurring once. The CDR3 totals 14 residues. CDR1 and CDR2 from the germline V gene are SQVTM and ANQGSEA. The junction had 7 bases not matched to a gene; V was cut back by 5 bases and J by 7 bases. This TCR derives from a woman between 18 and 30 years old who received the yellow fever vaccine. This rearrangement joins TRBV29-1 to TRBJ2-1, with 11 bases aligning to TRBD1. This specimen consisted of T cells from blood (PBMCs), unsorted or a sorted subset (not recorded which), obtained before or after yellow fever vaccination (not recorded which). Written as DNA, the CDR3 is TGCAGCGTTCTGACGGGACAGGGGGGTAATGAGCAGTTCTTC. It is translated as CSVLTGQGGNEQFF.